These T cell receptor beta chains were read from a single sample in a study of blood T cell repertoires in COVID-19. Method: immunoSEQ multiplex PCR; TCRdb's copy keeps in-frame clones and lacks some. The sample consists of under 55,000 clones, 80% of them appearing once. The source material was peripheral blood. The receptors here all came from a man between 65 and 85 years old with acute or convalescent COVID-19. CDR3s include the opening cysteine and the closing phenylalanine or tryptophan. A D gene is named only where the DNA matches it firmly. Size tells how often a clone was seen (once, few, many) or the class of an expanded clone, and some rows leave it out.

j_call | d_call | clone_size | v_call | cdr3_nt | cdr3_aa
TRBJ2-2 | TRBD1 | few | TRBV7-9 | TGTGCCAGCAGCCCTCCCCGGGACAGGGGGCGAGACACCGGGGAGCTGTTTTTT | CASSPPRDRGRDTGELFF
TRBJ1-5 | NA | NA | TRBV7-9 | TGTGCCAGCAGCCGGGGTAATCAGCCCCAGCATTTT | CASSRGNQPQHF
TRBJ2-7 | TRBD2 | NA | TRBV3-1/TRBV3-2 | TGTGCCAGCAGCACAAGACTAGCCCCCTACGAGCAGTACTTC | CASSTRLAPYEQYF
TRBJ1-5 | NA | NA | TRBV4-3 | TGCGCCAGCAGCCAAGATCCGCGATATCAGCCCCAGCATTTT | CASSQDPRYQPQHF
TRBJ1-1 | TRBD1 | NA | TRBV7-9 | TGTGCCAGCAGCTTAACGACAGGGGGGAACACTGAAGCTTTCTTT | CASSLTTGGNTEAFF
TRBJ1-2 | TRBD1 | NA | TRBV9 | TGTGCCAGCAGCGGGACAGGCCAGGGCTACACCTTC | CASSGTGQGYTF
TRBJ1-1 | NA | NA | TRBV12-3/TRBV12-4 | TGTGCCAGCAGTTTCGGGAGCACTGAAGCTTTCTTT | CASSFGSTEAFF
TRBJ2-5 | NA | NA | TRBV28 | TGTGCCAGCAGTTCGGCGGGGGAGACCCAGTACTTC | CASSSAGETQYF
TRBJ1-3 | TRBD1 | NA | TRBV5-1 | TGCGCCAGCAGCTTGGGCCCTTCGGGACAGATTTACTCTGGAAACACCATATATTTT | CASSLGPSGQIYSGNTIYF
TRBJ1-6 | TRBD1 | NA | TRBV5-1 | TGCGCCAGCAGCTTGGGACAGGGTAACTCACCCCTCCACTTT | CASSLGQGNSPLHF
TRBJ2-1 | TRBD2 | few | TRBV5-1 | TGCGCCAGCAGCTTGCCTAGCGGGCGGTACAATGAGCAGTTCTTC | CASSLPSGRYNEQFF
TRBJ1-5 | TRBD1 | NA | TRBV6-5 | TGTGCCAGTGGGACAGGGGGAAATGGCAATCAGCCCCAGCATTTT | CASGTGGNGNQPQHF
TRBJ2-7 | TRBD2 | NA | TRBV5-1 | TGCGCCAGCAGCCCGCGGGGGGTACTAGTAAACTACGAGCAGTACTTC | CASSPRGVLVNYEQYF
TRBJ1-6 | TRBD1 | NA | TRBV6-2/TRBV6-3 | TGTGCCAGCAGCTCCACGGACAGGGGGGTTTCACCCCTCCACTTT | CASSSTDRGVSPLHF
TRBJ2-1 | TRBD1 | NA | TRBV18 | TGTGCCAGCTCACCAACTACAGGGGGCCTTAGCTCCTACAATGAGCAGTTCTTC | CASSPTTGGLSSYNEQFF
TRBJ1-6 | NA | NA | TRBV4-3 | TGCGCCAGCAGCCAAGATATCGAGAATCGGAATTCACCCCTCCACTTT | CASSQDIENRNSPLHF
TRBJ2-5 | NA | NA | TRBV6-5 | TGTGCCAGCAGGAACAGGGCCCGGGTGGAAGAGACCCAGTACTTC | CASRNRARVEETQYF
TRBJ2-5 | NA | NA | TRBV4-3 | TGCGCCAGCAGCCGCGGGTTACAAGAGACCCAGTACTTC | CASSRGLQETQYF
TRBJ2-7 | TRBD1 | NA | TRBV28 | TGTGCCAGCAGTCCGCCAGGGGGTTCCTCCTACGAGCAGTACTTC | CASSPPGGSSYEQYF
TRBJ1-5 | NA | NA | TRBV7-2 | TGTGCCAGCAGCTGGGGTGGGGACTCCAAGCGCAATCAGCCCCAGCATTTT | CASSWGGDSKRNQPQHF
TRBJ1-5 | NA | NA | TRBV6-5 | TGTGCCAGCAGCGCAGGGATCAGCAATCAGCCCCAGCATTTT | CASSAGISNQPQHF
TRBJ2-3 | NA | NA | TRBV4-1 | TGCGCCAGCAGCCAAGAACGGCTAGGCGCAGATACGCAGTATTTT | CASSQERLGADTQYF
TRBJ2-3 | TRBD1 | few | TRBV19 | TGTGCCAGTAGTGTAAGACAGGGGATCACAGATACGCAGTATTTT | CASSVRQGITDTQYF
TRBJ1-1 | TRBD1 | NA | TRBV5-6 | TGTGCCAGCAGCTTGGGGAACAGGGGGAAAGCTTTCTTT | CASSLGNRGKAFF
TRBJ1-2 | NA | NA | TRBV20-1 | TGCAGTGCTAGTGGGGACATGGCCTTGGGTGACTATGGCTACACCTTC | CSASGDMALGDYGYTF
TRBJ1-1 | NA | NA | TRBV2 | TGTGCCAGCACCAGGCGGGATGGGGACACTGAAGCTTTCTTT | CASTRRDGDTEAFF
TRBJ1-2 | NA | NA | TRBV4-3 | TGCGCCAGCAGCCAATTGAACAGGGCCTATGGCTACACCTTC | CASSQLNRAYGYTF
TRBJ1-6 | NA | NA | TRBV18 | TGTGCCAGCTCGCGACAGGACTCACCCCTCCACTTT | CASSRQDSPLHF
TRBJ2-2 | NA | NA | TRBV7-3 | TGTGCCAGCAGCCCAAGCGCGAACACCGGGGAGCTGTTTTTT | CASSPSANTGELFF
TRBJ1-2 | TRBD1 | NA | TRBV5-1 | TGCGCCAGCGGGATACAGGGGGCATCCTATGGCTACACCTTC | CASGIQGASYGYTF
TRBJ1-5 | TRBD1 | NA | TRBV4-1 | TGCGCCAGCAGCCAAGAGGACAGGGGAAACCAGCCCCAGCATTTT | CASSQEDRGNQPQHF
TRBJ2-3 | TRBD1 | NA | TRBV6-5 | TGTGCCAGCAGTCCGGACAGGGGAGGCACAGATACGCAGTATTTT | CASSPDRGGTDTQYF
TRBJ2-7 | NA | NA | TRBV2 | TGTGCCAGCAGACAGGCCGGGCAGTACGAGCAGTACTTC | CASRQAGQYEQYF
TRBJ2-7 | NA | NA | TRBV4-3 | TGCGCCAGCAGCCAAGATGTGGCCTCATTCTCCTACGAGCAGTACTTC | CASSQDVASFSYEQYF
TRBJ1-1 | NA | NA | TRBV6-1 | TGTGCCAGCAGTGAAGCGCTAATGCTCATGAACACTGAAGCTTTCTTT | CASSEALMLMNTEAFF
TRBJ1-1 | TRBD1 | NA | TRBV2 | TGTGCCAGCAGTAAGGAACAGGGGGTGAACACTGAAGCTTTCTTT | CASSKEQGVNTEAFF
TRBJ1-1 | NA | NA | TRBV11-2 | TGTGCCAGCAGCTTCTTGACTGAAGCTTTCTTT | CASSFLTEAFF
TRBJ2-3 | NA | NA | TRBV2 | TGTGCCAGCAAGGGGGAGACTAGCACAGATACGCAGTATTTT | CASKGETSTDTQYF
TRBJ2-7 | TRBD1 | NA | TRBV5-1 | TGCGCCAGCAGCTTACTTTGGACAGGGGAAGGCGAGCAGTACTTC | CASSLLWTGEGEQYF
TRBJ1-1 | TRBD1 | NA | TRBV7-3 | TGTGCCAGCAGCTCCGGCAGGGGGGCGACTGAAGCTTTCTTT | CASSSGRGATEAFF
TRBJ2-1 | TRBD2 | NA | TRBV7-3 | TGTGCCAGCAGCCTAGCGGGGGGGAAGAACAATGAGCAGTTCTTC | CASSLAGGKNNEQFF
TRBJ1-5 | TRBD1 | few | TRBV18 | TGTGCCAGCTCACCAAGTGGGCAGGGGGACAATCAGCCCCAGCATTTT | CASSPSGQGDNQPQHF
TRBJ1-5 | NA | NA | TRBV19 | TGTGCCAGTAGCTTCGTCCGGACAAATACAGATCAGCCCCAGCATTTT | CASSFVRTNTDQPQHF
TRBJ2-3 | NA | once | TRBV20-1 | TGCAGTGCTTGGGGGGCAGATACGCAGTATTTT | CSAWGADTQYF
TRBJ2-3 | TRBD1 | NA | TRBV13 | TGTGCCAGCAGCTTGGGACAGGAGATCGCTACGCAGTATTTT | CASSLGQEIATQYF
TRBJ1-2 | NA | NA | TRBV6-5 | TGTGCCAGCAGTTACTTGCCGGGGGTTCCAAACTATGGCTACACCTTC | CASSYLPGVPNYGYTF
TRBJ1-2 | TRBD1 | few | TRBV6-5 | TGTGCCAGCAGTAATAACAGGGGCCGTTGGGATGGCTACACCTTC | CASSNNRGRWDGYTF
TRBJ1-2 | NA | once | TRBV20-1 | TGCAGTGTCAGGATTGACTATGGCTACACCTTC | CSVRIDYGYTF
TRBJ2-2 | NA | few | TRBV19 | TGTGCCAGTAGTATTCCGACAGGTGGTACCGGGGAGCTGTTTTTT | CASSIPTGGTGELFF
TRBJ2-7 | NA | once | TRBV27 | TGTGCCAGCAGTCCTCTGGCTAGCAATTACGAGCAGTACTTC | CASSPLASNYEQYF
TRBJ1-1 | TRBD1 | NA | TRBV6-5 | TGTGCCTCGTCCAACACAGGGGAAAACACTGAAGCTTTCTTT | CASSNTGENTEAFF
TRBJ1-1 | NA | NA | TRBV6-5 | TGTGCCAGTCAAACAGAGATGAACACTGAAGCTTTCTTT | CASQTEMNTEAFF
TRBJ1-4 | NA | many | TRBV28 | TGTGCCAGCAGTTTTAGTCGGTATGAAAAACTGTTTTTT | CASSFSRYEKLFF
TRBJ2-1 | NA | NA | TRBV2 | TGTGCCAGCGCGCCCTCCTACAATGAGCAGTTCTTC | CASAPSYNEQFF
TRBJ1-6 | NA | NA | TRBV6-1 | TGTGCCAGCAGTGATTCGAGGATCTCGGGCTCCTATAATTCACCCCTCCACTTT | CASSDSRISGSYNSPLHF
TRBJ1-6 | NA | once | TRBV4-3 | TGCGCCAGCAGCCAAGAGTCGGGGGGATCAAGTTCACCCCTCCACTTT | CASSQESGGSSSPLHF
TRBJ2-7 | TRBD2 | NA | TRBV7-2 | TGTGCCAGCAGCTCGTCACCTAGCGGGGGGGCATGGGAGCAGTACTTC | CASSSSPSGGAWEQYF
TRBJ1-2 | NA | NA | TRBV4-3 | TGCGCCAGCAGCCAACAAACTGTTAACTATGGCTACACCTTC | CASSQQTVNYGYTF
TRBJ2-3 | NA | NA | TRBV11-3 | TGTGCCAGCAGCGTTAGCGGACGCACAGATACGCAGTATTTT | CASSVSGRTDTQYF